This T cell receptor (beta chain) was sequenced in a study of CD8+CD57+ T cells in acquired aplastic anemia. General study findings and limits: Found in both controls and patients were around 30 CD8+ CDR3 sequences.

Points on this clonotype: What it recognizes is unknown. One end of the junction is discordant with germline, which a read error may explain.

Patients included in sequencing had previously demonstrated CD8+CD57+ cell expansion by flow cytometry. It was genomic DNA that served as the template for profiling TCR beta VDJ and CDR3. One entry per CDR3 protein, called by TCRdb with MiXCR from the reads. The data show about 150,000 distinct CDR3 sequences, roughly 54% seen once. The TCR originated in a human donor with aplastic anemia. The sequencing sample was made of sorted CD4+, CD8+, or CD8+CD57+ T cells (not recorded which) from PBMCs.

The CDR3 DNA sequence: TGTGCCAGTAGTGGTGACAGGGGCGATACGCAGTGTTTT. It specifies CASSGDRGDTQCF. The J gene is TRBJ2-3, the V gene TRBV19; TRBD1 aligns across 8 bases. The germline CDR1 and CDR2 sequences are LNHDA and SQIVND (reference sequence). The CDR3 is made up of 13 amino acids.